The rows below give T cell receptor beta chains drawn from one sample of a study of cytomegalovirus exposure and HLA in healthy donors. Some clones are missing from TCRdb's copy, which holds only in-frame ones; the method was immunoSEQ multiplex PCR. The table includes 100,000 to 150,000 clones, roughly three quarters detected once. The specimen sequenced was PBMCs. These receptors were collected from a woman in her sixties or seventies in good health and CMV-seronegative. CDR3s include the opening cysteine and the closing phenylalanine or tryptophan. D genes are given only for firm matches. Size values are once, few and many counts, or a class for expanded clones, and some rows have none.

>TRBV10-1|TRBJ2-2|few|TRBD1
TGCGCCAGCAGTGTAGGGGGCTACACCGGGGAGCTGTTTTTT
CASSVGGYTGELFF
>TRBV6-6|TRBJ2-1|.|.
TGTGCCAGCAGCCCGGGAGACGCCTACAATGAGCAGTTCTTC
CASSPGDAYNEQFF
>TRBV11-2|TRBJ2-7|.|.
TGTGCCAGCAGCTCCTTAACAGGGAAATTCTCCTACGAGCAGTACTTC
CASSSLTGKFSYEQYF
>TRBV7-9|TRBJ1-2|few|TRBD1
TGTGCCAGCAGCTCGGGACAGGGAGCGGACTATGGCTACACCTTC
CASSSGQGADYGYTF
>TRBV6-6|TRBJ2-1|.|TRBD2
TGTGCCAGCAGTCCCGGACTAGCGGGAACCAATGAGCAGTTCTTC
CASSPGLAGTNEQFF
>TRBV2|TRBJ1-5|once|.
TGTGCCAGCAGGCCGGGAGGGAAAGGGGGCAATCAGCCCCAGCATTTT
CASRPGGKGGNQPQHF
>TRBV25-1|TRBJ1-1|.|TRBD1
TGTGCCAGCAGTGACGACAGGGTGAACACTGAAGCTTTCTTT
CASSDDRVNTEAFF
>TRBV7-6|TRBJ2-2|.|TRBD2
TGTGCCAGCAGCTCGGGACTAGCGAACACCGGGGAGCTGTTTTTT
CASSSGLANTGELFF
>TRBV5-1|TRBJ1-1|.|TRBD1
TGCGCCAGCAGCCGGGGGGACAGGGTTAGGGACACTGAAGCTTTCTTT
CASSRGDRVRDTEAFF
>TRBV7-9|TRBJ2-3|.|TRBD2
TGTGCCAGCAGCGCCTCTAGCGGGGGGGCAGATACGCAGTATTTT
CASSASSGGADTQYF
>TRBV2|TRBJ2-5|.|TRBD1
TGTGCCAGCATCCAACAGGGGGTTTTCCAAGAGACCCAGTACTTC
CASIQQGVFQETQYF
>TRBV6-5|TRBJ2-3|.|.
TGTGCCAGCAGTTACGGTCTTGCGGGCAGCACAGATACGCAGTATTTT
CASSYGLAGSTDTQYF
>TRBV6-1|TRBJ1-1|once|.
TGTGCCAGCAGTGAACAGGGTCGGACTGAAGCTTTCTTT
CASSEQGRTEAFF
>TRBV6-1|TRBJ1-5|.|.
TGTGCCAGCAGTGCCGACAGCTATAGCAATCAGCCCCAGCATTTT
CASSADSYSNQPQHF
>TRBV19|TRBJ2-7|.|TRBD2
TGTGCCAGTAGTATAGGAGCGGGGGGTACCTACGAGCAGTACTTC
CASSIGAGGTYEQYF
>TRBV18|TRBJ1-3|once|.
TGTGCCAGCTCACCATACCGTCTGAGGGCGGAGGGAAACACCATATATTTT
CASSPYRLRAEGNTIYF
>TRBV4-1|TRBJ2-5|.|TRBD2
TGCGCCAGCAGCCACGGAGCGGGAGTAGGTGGGGGGACCCAGTACTTC
CASSHGAGVGGGTQYF
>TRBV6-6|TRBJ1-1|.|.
TGTGCCAGCAGTTACTTACAGACCACTGAAGCTTTCTTT
CASSYLQTTEAFF
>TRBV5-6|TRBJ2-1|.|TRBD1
TGTGCCAGCAGCAGGACAGGGAGCTCCTACAATGAGCAGTTCTTC
CASSRTGSSYNEQFF
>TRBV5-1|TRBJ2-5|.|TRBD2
TGCGCCAGCAGCACAATGACTAGCGGGGGGGCCGGGGAGACCCAGTACTTC
CASSTMTSGGAGETQYF
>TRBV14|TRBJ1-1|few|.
TGTGCCAGCAGCTATGACAGGAACACTGAAGCTTTCTTT
CASSYDRNTEAFF
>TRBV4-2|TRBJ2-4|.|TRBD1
TGTGCCAGCAGCACGGGACAGGGGGCAACAGCCAAAAACATTCAGTACTTC
CASSTGQGATAKNIQYF
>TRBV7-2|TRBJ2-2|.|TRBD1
TGTGCCAGCAGCCTCAGGGGGACGGGGACCGGGGAGCTGTTTTTT
CASSLRGTGTGELFF
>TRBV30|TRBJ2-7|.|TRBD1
TGTGCCTGGAGTGCGGGACAGAACTACGAGCAGTACTTC
CAWSAGQNYEQYF
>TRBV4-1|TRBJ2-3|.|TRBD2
TGCGCCAGCAGCCAAGGAGGACTAGCGGGAGGTACAGATACGCAGTATTTT
CASSQGGLAGGTDTQYF
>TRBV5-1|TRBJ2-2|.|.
TGCGCCAGCACCTTAGCGGCTTCGAACACCGGGGAGCTGTTTTTT
CASTLAASNTGELFF
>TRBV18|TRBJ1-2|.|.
TGTGCCAGCTCACCCAACAGGGAGTCTGGCTACACCTTC
CASSPNRESGYTF
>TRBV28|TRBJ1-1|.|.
TGTGCCAGCAGCACTCCGGCAGGGCGGGCTTTCTTT
CASSTPAGRAFF
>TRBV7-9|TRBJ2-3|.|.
TGTGCCAGCAGCCGTTCACCTCAAACAGGGCCCCACACAGATACGCAGTATTTT
CASSRSPQTGPHTDTQYF
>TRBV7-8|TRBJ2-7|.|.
TGTGCCAGCAGCTTGGCAGGGCACGAGCAGTACTTC
CASSLAGHEQYF
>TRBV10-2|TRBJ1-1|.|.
TGCGCCAGCACTACCCTCGCCGGGGGTGGGACTGAAGCTTTCTTT
CASTTLAGGGTEAFF
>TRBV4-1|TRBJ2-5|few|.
TGCGCCAGCAGCCAATTCGTGGGGAGGGAGACCCAGTACTTC
CASSQFVGRETQYF
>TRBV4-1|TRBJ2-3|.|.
TGCGCCAGCAGCTGGCCCGGGACACTCTCAAAAGATACGCAGTATTTT
CASSWPGTLSKDTQYF
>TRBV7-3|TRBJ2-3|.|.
TGTGCCAGCAGCTTAGGTAGATCCACAGATACGCAGTATTTT
CASSLGRSTDTQYF
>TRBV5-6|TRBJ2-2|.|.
TGTGCCAGCAGCTTCTGGGAACAGGTTAGGACCGGGGAGCTGTTTTTT
CASSFWEQVRTGELFF
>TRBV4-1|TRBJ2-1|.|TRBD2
TGCGCCAGCAGCCCTAGCGGCAATGAGCAGTTCTTC
CASSPSGNEQFF
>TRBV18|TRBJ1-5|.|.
TGTGCCAGCTCACTAGGACACCCCGATCAGCCCCAGCATTTT
CASSLGHPDQPQHF
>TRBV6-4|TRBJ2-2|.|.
TGTGCCAGCAGTGACCTGAACACCGGGGAGCTGTTTTTT
CASSDLNTGELFF
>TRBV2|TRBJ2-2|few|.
TGTGCCAGCAACAGGAGAGAGGACACCGGGGAGCTGTTTTTT
CASNRREDTGELFF
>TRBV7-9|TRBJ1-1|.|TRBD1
TGTTCCAGCAGCTCATTTGACAGGGAAAGCACTGAAGCTTTCTTT
CSSSSFDRESTEAFF
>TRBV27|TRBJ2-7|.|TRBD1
TGTGCCAGCGGGAGACAGGGCGCAGTCTACGAGCAGTACTTC
CASGRQGAVYEQYF
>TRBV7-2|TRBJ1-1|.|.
TGTGCCGGCAGCTTTAGCCAGAACACTGAAGCTTTCTTT
CAGSFSQNTEAFF
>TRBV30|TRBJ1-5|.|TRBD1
TGTGCCTGGAGTCGACAGGGTAATCAGCCCCAGCATTTT
CAWSRQGNQPQHF
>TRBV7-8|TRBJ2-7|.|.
TGTGCCAGCAGCCTAGCTAGGTGGAGGCCGACCTACGAGCAGTACTTC
CASSLARWRPTYEQYF
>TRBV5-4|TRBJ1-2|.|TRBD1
TGTGCCAGCAGCTACCAGGGGGATGGCTACACCTTC
CASSYQGDGYTF
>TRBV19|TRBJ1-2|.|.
TGTGCCAGTAGTACAGAAGGGGTACGGTATGGCTACACCTTC
CASSTEGVRYGYTF
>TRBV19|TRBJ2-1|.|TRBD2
TGTGCCAGTAGTATAGTAGGGCTAGCGGGAATAGAGCAGTTCTTC
CASSIVGLAGIEQFF
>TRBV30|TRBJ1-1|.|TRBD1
TGTGCCTCCTCAAGGGCATGGGAACAGGGGACGGCCAGCTCGTTGAACACTGAAGCTTTCTTT
CASSRAWEQGTASSLNTEAFF